This TCR beta chain was found in a study of regulatory T cells in long-lasting Graves disease. Findings of the study overall: Less diverse TCR repertoires were seen in persistent Graves' patients than in newly diagnosed ones. A limited number of samples was an acknowledged limitation. The study found persistent patients shared more public clonotypes (over 2,500) than new patients (approximately 970).

Germline CDR1 reads DFQATT; CDR2 reads SNEGSKA (reference sequence). V was shortened by 5 bases and J by 4 bases, with 12 bases between the two germline ends. The CDR3 spans 13 residues. As to time point: newly diagnosed GD, antithyroid drugs for less than 3 months. RNA isolated from PBMCs was used to make the TCR library. Each of the patients was recruited from an endocrinology department situated in Xi'an, China. Library construction for TCR beta used iRepertoire HTBI primers and Arm-PCR of CDR3 regions. TCRdb fed the multiplex PCR reads into MiXCR, producing one record per CDR3 protein. The table records 200,000 to 250,000 distinct CDR3 sequences, 20% to 25% of them present only once. This clonotype showed up many times. Its antigen is as yet unknown.

This clonotype was obtained from a female donor with Graves disease. This material consisted of peripheral blood mononuclear cells (PBMCs), taken at new diagnosis, from a patient treated with antithyroid drugs. This chain uses TRBV20-1 with TRBJ2-1; D might be TRBD1 or TRBD2, each matching 5 bases. CDR3 coding DNA: TGCAGTGCTTCCGGGACGGGATACAATGAGCAGTTCTTC. Protein: CSASGTGYNEQFF.